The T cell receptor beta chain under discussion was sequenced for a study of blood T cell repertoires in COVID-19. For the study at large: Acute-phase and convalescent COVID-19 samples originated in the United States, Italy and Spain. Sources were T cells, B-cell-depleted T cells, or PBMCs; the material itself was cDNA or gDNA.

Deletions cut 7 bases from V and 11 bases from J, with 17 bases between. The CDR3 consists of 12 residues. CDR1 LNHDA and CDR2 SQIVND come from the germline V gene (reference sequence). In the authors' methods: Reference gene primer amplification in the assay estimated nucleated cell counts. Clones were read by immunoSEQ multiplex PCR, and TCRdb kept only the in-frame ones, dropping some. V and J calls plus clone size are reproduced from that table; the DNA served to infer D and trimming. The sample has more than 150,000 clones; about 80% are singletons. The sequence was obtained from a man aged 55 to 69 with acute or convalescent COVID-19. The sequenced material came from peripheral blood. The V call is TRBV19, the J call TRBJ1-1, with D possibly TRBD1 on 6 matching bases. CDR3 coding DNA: TGTGCCAGTATTGATGTCGGGGGGCACGCTTTCTTT. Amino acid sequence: CASIDVGGHAFF.